The T cell receptor beta chain described here comes from a study of a mutant IDH1 vaccine in newly diagnosed glioma. The overall study: Initiation of the vaccine course occurred 4-6 weeks after radiotherapy alone, or alongside temozolomide cycles.

As to this clone: Its specificity is unknown.

V lost 3 bases and J lost 2; bases outside the gene matches: 6. Germline values: CDR1 SGHRS, CDR2 YFSETQ. CDR3 length: 15 residues. Described time point: week 11, during vaccination. Doses consisted of 300 ug of mutant IDH1 20-mer peptide each, paired with topical imiquimod. Profiled with immunoSEQ multiplex PCR; TCRdb holds only in-frame clones, not every one. The table shows about 60,000 clones, with about four fifths occurring only once. The sequence was obtained from a woman aged 50 to 60 with glioma. The sequenced sample was PBMCs, obtained from a glioma patient whose treatment included an IDH1 peptide vaccine. This chain links TRBV5-1 with TRBJ2-5, with 8 bases that match TRBD1. CDR3 in DNA: TGCGCCAGCAGCTCCGGACAGGGCGGGCAAGAGACCCAGTACTTC. This gives the protein CASSSGQGGQETQYF.